A single sample gave rise to the 5 T cell receptor beta chains below, sequenced in a study of CD8+ T cells in alopecia areata. Treatment described: oral pan-JAK inhibitor, 5-10 mg twice daily. After isolation, RNA underwent reverse transcription to generate cDNA as the sequencing template. Method: immunoSEQ multiplex PCR; TCRdb's copy keeps in-frame clones and lacks some. The top ten hold roughly a quarter of the sample, which has 60,000 to 85,000 clones, around two thirds seen once. This material consisted of CD8+ T cells sorted from blood, taken at week 24, from a patient treated with tofacitinib. The origin of the receptors is a human donor with alopecia areata.

This sequence joins TRBV11-2 and TRBJ2-1; tentative D call: TRBD2 (5 bases). CDR1 and CDR2 (germline): SGHAT, FQNNGV. V was clipped by 0 bases and J by 0 bases, with 12 bases between them. The CDR3 extends over 17 amino acids. The CDR3 coding sequence is TGTGCCAGCAGCTTAGATGGGGTAGGGAGCTCCTACAATGAGCAGTTCTTC. This translates into CASSLDGVGSSYNEQFF.

The rearrangement links TRBV7-6 to TRBJ2-7; the D is unclear. Trimming took off 2 bases at V and 4 bases at J, with 12 bases between the two ends. Germline V gene lookup returns CDR1 SGHVS and CDR2 FNYEAQ. CDR3 length equals 14 residues. The chain's CDR3 is CASSLYSGGYEQYF. CDR3 in DNA: TGTGCCAGCAGCTTATATTCCGGCGGATACGAGCAGTACTTC. The full variable domain, in which reference TRBV7-6 and TRBJ2-7 provide the parts outside the CDR3, is GAGVSQSPRYKVTKRGQDVALRCDPISGHVSLYWYRQALGQGPEFLTYFNYEAQQDKSGLPNDRFSAERPEGSISTLTIQRTEQRDSAMYRCASSLYSGGYEQYFGPGTRLTVT.

J is TRBJ2-5 and V is TRBV4-1; the D is unclear. Trimming shortened V by 0 bases and J by 5 bases, and 16 bases separated the two germline ends. The germline V gene encodes CDR1 MGHRA and CDR2 YSYEKL. The CDR3 spans 16 residues. The CDR3 region is CASSQETEVVSETQYF. For the CDR3, the DNA is TGCGCCAGCAGCCAAGAAACTGAGGTTGTGTCTGAGACCCAGTACTTC.

V gene TRBV19 combines with J gene TRBJ1-4; D gene uncertain. Germline V gene lookup returns CDR1 LNHDA and CDR2 SQIVND (reference sequence). The CDR3 is 17 amino acids. V was pared by 4 bases and J by 0 bases, with 15 bases between. The CDR3 spells CASSRTINVATNEKLFF. For the CDR3, the DNA is TGTGCCAGTAGTAGGACGATCAACGTTGCAACTAATGAAAAACTGTTTTTT.

This clone was recorded a few times. The genes are TRBV13 and TRBJ2-7, with D perhaps matching TRBD1 (6 bases). V was shortened by 4 bases and J by 3 bases, with 10 bases between the two germline ends. Germline CDR1 and CDR2: PRHDT and FYEKMQ (reference sequence). There are 13 residues in the CDR3. DNA for the CDR3: TGTGCCAGCAGCTCAGGGGCGGGCTACGAGCAGTACTTC. Translating it yields CASSSGAGYEQYF.